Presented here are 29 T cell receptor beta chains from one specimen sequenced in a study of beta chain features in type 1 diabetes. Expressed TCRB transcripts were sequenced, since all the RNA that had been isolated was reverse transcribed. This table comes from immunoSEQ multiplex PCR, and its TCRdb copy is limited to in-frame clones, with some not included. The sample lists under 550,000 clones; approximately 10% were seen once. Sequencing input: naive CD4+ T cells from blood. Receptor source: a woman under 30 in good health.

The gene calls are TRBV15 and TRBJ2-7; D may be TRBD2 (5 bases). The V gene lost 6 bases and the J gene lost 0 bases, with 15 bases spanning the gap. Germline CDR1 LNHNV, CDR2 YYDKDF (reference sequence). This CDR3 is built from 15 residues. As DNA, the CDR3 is TGTGCCACCAGTCGAGGTAGCGCAGACTCCTACGAGCAGTACGTC. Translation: CATSRGSADSYEQYV.

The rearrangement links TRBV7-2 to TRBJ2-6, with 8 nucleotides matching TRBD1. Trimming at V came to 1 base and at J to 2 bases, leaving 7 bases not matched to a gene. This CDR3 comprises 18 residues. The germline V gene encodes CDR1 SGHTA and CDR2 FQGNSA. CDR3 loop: CASSLVWQGATGANVLTF. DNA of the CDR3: TGTGCCAGCAGCTTAGTCTGGCAGGGGGCGACTGGGGCCAACGTCCTGACTTTC.

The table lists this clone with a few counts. This CDR3 is CASSLLGRSSYNEQFF. Written as DNA, the CDR3 is TGTGCCAGCAGCTTATTGGGCCGGAGCTCCTACAATGAGCAGTTCTTC. The V call is TRBV7-9, the J call TRBJ2-1; D is unclear. CDR1 is SEHNR, CDR2 FQNEAQ, per germline (reference sequence). V dropped 2 bases and J dropped 0 bases, with 11 bases sitting between them. This CDR3 has 16 residues.

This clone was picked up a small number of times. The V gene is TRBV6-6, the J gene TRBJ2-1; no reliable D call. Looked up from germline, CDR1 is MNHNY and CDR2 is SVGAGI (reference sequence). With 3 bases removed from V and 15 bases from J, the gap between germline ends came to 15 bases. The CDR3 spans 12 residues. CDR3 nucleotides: TGTGCCAGCAGTTATCCGGCCACCAGACGGTTCTTC. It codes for CASSYPATRRFF.

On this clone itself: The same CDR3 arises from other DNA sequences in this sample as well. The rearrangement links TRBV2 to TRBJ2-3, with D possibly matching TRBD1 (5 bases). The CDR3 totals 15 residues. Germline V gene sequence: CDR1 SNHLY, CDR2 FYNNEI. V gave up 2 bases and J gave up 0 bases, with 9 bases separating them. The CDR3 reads CASSEQGLSTDTQYF. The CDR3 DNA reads TGTGCCAGCAGTGAACAGGGCCTGAGCACAGATACGCAGTATTTT. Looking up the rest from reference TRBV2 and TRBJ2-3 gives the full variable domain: EPEVTQTPSHQVTQMGQEVILRCVPISNHLYFYWYRQILGQKVEFLVSFYNNEISEKSEIFDDQFSVERPDGSNFTLKIRSTKLEDSAMYFCASSEQGLSTDTQYFGPGTRLTVL.

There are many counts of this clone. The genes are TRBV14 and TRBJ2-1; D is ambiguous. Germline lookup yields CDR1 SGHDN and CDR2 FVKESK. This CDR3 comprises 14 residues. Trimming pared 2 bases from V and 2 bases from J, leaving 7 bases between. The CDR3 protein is CASSQRWAYNEQFF. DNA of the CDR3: TGTGCCAGCAGCCAACGCTGGGCCTACAATGAGCAGTTCTTC.

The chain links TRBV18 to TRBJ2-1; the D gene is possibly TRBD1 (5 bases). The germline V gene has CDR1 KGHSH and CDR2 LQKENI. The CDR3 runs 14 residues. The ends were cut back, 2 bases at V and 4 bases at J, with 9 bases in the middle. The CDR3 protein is CASSPRQGYNEQFF. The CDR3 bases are TGTGCCAGCTCACCAAGGCAGGGTTACAATGAGCAGTTCTTC.

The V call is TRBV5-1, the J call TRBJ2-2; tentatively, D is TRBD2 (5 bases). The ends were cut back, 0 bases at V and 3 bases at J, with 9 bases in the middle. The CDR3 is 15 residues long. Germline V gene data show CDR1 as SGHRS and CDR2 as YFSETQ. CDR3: CASSLDSSYTGELFF. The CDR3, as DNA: TGCGCCAGCAGCTTGGATTCTAGCTACACCGGGGAGCTGTTTTTT.

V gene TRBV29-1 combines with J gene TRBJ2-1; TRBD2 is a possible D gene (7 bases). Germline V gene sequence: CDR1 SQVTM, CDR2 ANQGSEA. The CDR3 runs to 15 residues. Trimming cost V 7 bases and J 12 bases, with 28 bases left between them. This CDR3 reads CSGEFHSGSPGAQFF. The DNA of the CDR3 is TGCAGCGGTGAGTTCCATAGCGGGTCCCCAGGGGCGCAGTTCTTC.

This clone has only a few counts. CDR3 DNA: TGTGCCAGCAGCCAAGGACAGAGCACAGATACGCAGTATTTT. The encoded protein is CASSQGQSTDTQYF. The chain combines TRBV7-9 with TRBJ2-3; D is perhaps TRBD1 (6 bases). V was clipped by 5 bases and J by 0 bases, with 9 bases between them. CDR1 and CDR2 from the germline V gene are SEHNR and FQNEAQ (reference sequence). This CDR3 contains 14 residues.

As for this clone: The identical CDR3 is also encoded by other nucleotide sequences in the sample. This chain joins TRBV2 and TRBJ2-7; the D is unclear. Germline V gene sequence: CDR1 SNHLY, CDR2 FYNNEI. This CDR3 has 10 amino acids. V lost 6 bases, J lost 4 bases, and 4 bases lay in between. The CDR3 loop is CASRSYEQYF. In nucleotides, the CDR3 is TGTGCCAGCAGGTCATACGAGCAGTACTTC.

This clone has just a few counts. The CDR3 DNA reads as TGTGCCAGCAGCTTAGCAGGGGAGAGGAAGCTGTTTTTT. Amino acids: CASSLAGERKLFF. V is TRBV7-2 and J is TRBJ2-2; D could derive from TRBD1 or TRBD2 (5 bases each). This CDR3 region has 13 residues. Trimming pared 0 bases from V and 12 bases from J, leaving 11 bases between. Looked up from germline, CDR1 is SGHTA and CDR2 is FQGNSA. Drawing the rest from reference TRBV7-2 and TRBJ2-2, the complete variable domain is GAGVSQSPSNKVTEKGKDVELRCDPISGHTALYWYRQSLGQGLEFLIYFQGNSAPDKSGLPSDRFSAERTGGSVSTLTIQRTQQEDSAVYLCASSLAGERKLFFGEGSRLTVL.

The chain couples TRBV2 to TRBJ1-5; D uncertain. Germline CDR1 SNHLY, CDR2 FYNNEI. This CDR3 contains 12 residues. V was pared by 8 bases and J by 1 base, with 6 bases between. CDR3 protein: CASRRSNQPQHF. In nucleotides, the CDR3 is TGTGCCAGCCGTCGGAGCAATCAGCCCCAGCATTTT.

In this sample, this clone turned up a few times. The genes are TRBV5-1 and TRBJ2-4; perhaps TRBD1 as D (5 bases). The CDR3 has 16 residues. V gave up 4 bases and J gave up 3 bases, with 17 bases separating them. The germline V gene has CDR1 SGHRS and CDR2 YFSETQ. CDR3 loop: CASSLTKGFVKNIQYF. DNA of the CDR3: TGCGCCAGCAGCCTTACGAAGGGGTTTGTCAAAAACATTCAGTACTTC.

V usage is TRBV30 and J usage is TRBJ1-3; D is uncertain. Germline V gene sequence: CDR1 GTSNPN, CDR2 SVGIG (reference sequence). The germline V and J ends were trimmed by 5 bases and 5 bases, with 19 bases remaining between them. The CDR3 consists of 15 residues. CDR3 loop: CAWHGRAYLRNTIYF. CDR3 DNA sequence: TGTGCCTGGCACGGCCGAGCATACCTTCGAAACACCATATATTTT.

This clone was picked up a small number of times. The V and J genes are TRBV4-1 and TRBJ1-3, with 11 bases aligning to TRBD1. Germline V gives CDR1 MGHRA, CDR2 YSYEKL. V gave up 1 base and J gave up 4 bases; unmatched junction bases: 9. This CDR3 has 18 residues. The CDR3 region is CASSQGPGQGARGNTIYF. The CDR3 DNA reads TGCGCCAGCAGCCAAGGCCCTGGACAGGGGGCGCGAGGAAACACCATATATTTT.

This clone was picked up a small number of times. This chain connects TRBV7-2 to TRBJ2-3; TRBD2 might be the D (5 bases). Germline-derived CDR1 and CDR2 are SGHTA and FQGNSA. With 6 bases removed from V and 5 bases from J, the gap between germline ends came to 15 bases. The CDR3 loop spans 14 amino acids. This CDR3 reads CASRIGGFKDTQYF. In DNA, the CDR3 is TGTGCCAGCAGGATCGGAGGATTTAAAGATACGCAGTATTTT.

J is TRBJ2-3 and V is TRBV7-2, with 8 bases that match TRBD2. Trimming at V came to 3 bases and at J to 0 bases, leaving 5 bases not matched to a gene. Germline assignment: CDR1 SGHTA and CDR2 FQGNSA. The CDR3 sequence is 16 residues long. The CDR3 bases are TGTGCCAGCAGCTTTACTAGCGGCTCTAGCACAGATACGCAGTATTTT. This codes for CASSFTSGSSTDTQYF.

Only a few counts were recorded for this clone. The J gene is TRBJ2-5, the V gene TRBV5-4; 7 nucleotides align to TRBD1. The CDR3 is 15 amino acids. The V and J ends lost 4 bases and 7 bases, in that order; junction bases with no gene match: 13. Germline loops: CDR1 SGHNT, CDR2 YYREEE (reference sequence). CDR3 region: CASSVAGGKGVTQYF. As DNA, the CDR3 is TGTGCCAGCAGCGTAGCAGGGGGTAAAGGAGTGACCCAGTACTTC.

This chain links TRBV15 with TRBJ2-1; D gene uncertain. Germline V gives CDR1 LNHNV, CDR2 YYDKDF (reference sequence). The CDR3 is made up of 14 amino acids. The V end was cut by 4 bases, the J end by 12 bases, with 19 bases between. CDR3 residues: CATSNSRFRTRQFF. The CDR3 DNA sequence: TGTGCCACCAGCAATAGCCGGTTCCGAACGAGGCAGTTCTTC.

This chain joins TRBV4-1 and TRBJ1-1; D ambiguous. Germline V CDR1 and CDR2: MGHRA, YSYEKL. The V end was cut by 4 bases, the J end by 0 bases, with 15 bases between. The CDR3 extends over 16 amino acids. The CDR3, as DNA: TGCGCCAGCAGCCCTGCCAGGTTGACGATGAACACTGAAGCTTTCTTT. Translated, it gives CASSPARLTMNTEAFF.

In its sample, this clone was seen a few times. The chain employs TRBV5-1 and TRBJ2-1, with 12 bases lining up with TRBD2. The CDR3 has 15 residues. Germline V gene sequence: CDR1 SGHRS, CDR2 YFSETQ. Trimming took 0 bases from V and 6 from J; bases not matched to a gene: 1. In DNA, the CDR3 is TGCGCCAGCAGCTTGGGACTAGCGGGGGCCAATGAGCAGTTCTTC. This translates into CASSLGLAGANEQFF.

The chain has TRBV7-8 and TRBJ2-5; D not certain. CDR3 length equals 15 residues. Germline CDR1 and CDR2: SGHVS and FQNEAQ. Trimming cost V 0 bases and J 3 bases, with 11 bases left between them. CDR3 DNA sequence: TGTGCCAGCAGCTTAGCACTAACCAGAAAAGAGACCCAGTACTTC. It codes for CASSLALTRKETQYF. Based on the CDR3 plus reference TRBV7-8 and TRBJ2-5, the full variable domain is GAGVSQSPRYKVAKRGQDVALRCDPISGHVSLFWYQQALGQGPEFLTYFQNEAQLDKSGLPSDRFFAERPEGSVSTLKIQRTQQEDSAVYLCASSLALTRKETQYFGPGTRLLVL.

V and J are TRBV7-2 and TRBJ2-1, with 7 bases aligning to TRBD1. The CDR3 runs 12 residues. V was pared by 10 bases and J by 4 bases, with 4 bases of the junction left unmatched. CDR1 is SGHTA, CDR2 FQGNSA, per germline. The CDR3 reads CATGTAYNEQFF. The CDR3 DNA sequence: TGTGCCACCGGGACAGCTTACAATGAGCAGTTCTTC.

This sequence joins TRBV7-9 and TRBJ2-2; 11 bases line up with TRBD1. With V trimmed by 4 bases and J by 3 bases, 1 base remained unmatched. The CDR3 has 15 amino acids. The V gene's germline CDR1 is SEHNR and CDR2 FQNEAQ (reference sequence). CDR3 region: CASSWTGGYTGELFF. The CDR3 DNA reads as TGTGCCAGCAGCTGGACAGGGGGCTACACCGGGGAGCTGTTTTTT.

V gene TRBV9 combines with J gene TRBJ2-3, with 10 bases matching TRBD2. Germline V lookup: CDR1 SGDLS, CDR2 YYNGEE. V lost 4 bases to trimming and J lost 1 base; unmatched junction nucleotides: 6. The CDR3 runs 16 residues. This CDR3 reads CASSTTGTSGTDTQYF. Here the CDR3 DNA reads TGTGCCAGCAGCACGACCGGGACTAGCGGCACAGATACGCAGTATTTT.

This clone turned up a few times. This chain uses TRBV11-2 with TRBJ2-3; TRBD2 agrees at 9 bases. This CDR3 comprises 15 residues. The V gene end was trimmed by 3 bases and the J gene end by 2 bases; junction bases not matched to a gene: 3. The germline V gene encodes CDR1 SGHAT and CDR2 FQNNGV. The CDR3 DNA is TGTGCCAGCAGCTTTGTAGCGGGGGTCACAGATACGCAGTATTTT. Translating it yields CASSFVAGVTDTQYF.

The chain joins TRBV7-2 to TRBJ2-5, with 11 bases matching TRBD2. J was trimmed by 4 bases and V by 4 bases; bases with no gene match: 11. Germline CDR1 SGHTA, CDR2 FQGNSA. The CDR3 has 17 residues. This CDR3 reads CASSSPSLAGVRETQYF. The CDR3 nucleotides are TGTGCCAGCAGCTCCCCCTCACTAGCGGGAGTAAGAGAGACCCAGTACTTC.

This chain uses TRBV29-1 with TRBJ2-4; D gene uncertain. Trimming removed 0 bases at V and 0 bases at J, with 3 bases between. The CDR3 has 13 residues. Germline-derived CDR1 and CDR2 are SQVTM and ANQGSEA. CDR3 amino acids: CSVEDIAKNIQYF. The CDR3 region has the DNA TGCAGCGTTGAAGATATAGCCAAAAACATTCAGTACTTC.